Listed below are T cell receptor beta chains from one sample, sequenced in a study of blood T cell repertoires in COVID-19. TCRdb's table, derived via immunoSEQ multiplex PCR, lists solely in-frame clones and lacks some. The data hold under 55,000 clones, with under 95% observed a single time. The specimen sequenced was peripheral blood. These TCRs come from a human donor in a cohort sampled during active COVID-19. Both conserved end residues are part of each CDR3. A D gene is named only where the DNA matches it firmly. Not all rows give a size; the values are once, few, many and, for expanded clones, a class.

.,.,TRBV5-1,TRBJ2-1,TGCGCCAGCAGCTTGGCGGGAGCTGATGAGCAGTTCTTC,CASSLAGADEQFF
TRBD1,.,TRBV10-3,TRBJ1-2,TGTGCCATCAGTGAAGACAGGGGTGTTCGGGGCTACACCTTC,CAISEDRGVRGYTF
TRBD2,.,TRBV13,TRBJ2-7,TGTGCCAGCAGCCTACGACTAGCGGGAGATTTGGTCTTC,CASSLRLAGDLVF
.,.,TRBV18,TRBJ2-3,TGTGCCAGCTCACCCCGGAGTTCTAGCACAGATACGCAGTATTTT,CASSPRSSSTDTQYF
.,.,TRBV28,TRBJ1-5,TGTGCCAGCAGTTTATCGTCTGGTAGCGGCAATCAGCCCCAGCATTTT,CASSLSSGSGNQPQHF
.,.,TRBV7-9,TRBJ2-7,TGTGCCAGCAGCTCCGACACCCGCGAGCAGTACTTC,CASSSDTREQYF
.,.,TRBV2,TRBJ2-7,TGTGCCAGCAGTACGAACCGCCGACGATCGGCTAGCCACTACGAGCAGTACTTC,CASSTNRRRSASHYEQYF
.,.,TRBV28,TRBJ2-5,TGTGCCAGCAGCTCCGACATGTACCAAGAGACCCAGTACTTC,CASSSDMYQETQYF
.,.,TRBV9,TRBJ1-2,TGTGCCAGCAGCGTAGGCACAGTGAATGGCTACACCTTC,CASSVGTVNGYTF
TRBD2,.,TRBV7-9,TRBJ2-5,TGTGCCAGCAGCCCCGGGGGGGGGCTCGAGACCCAGTACTTC,CASSPGGGLETQYF
TRBD1,.,TRBV6-6,TRBJ2-1,TGTGCCAGCAGTTTAAGGGACAGGGCTTATGAGCAGTTCTTC,CASSLRDRAYEQFF
.,few,TRBV24-1,TRBJ2-7,TGTGCCACCAGTGATTCAAGGGGCTACGAGCAGTACTTC,CATSDSRGYEQYF
.,.,TRBV28,TRBJ1-1,TGTGCCAGCAGTTTTTCGTCTTGGAACACTGAAGCTTTCTTT,CASSFSSWNTEAFF
.,.,TRBV5-1,TRBJ2-7,TGCGCCAGCAGCTTAGGAACAGGGTCGAGCGAGCAGTACTTC,CASSLGTGSSEQYF
.,.,TRBV9,TRBJ1-3,TGTGCCAGCAGCGTAGGACAGTTGGGAAACACCATATATTTT,CASSVGQLGNTIYF
.,.,TRBV10-1,TRBJ1-1,TGCGCCAGCAGTGACCGGGGAGGGAACACTGAAGCTTTCTTT,CASSDRGGNTEAFF
.,.,TRBV25-1,TRBJ2-7,TGTGCCAGCAGTGAACTTGGAGATAGGAGGTACTTC,CASSELGDRRYF
TRBD2,.,TRBV2,TRBJ2-1,TGTGCCAGCAGCCGTGGGACTAGCTCTTCCAATGAGCAGCTCTTC,CASSRGTSSSNEQLF
.,.,TRBV10-3,TRBJ1-4,TGTGCCATCAGTCCAGACAGCTTAAATGAAAAACTGTTTTTT,CAISPDSLNEKLFF
.,.,TRBV19,TRBJ1-5,TGTGCCAGTAGTATCAGACTAAACAATCAGCCCCAGCATTTT,CASSIRLNNQPQHF
.,.,TRBV30,TRBJ1-6,TGTGCCTGCTCGGGACAATATAATTCACCCCTCCACTTT,CACSGQYNSPLHF
TRBD1,.,TRBV5-4,TRBJ1-4,TGTGCCAGCAGCTGGGACAGGGGGCTAGCTAATGAAAAACTGTTTTTT,CASSWDRGLANEKLFF
TRBD1,.,TRBV28,TRBJ2-7,TGTGCCAGCAGTTACTCATCCGGGACAGGAGGGTTCGAGCAGTACTTC,CASSYSSGTGGFEQYF
.,.,TRBV7-9,TRBJ1-4,TGTGCCAGCAGCCAAGGACAGCCCAGAGCCGCAACTAATGAAAAACTGTTTTTT,CASSQGQPRAATNEKLFF
TRBD1,.,TRBV6-5,TRBJ1-4,TGTGCCAGCAGCCCGGGACAGGGTAATGAAAAACTGTTTTTT,CASSPGQGNEKLFF
.,.,TRBV7-3,TRBJ1-1,TGTGCCAGCAGTTTAAAGGGAGGGGAGTCGACTGAAGCTTTCTTT,CASSLKGGESTEAFF
.,.,TRBV4-2,TRBJ2-7,TGTGCCAGCAGCCAAGGGGTTAGCGGCGAGCAGTACTTC,CASSQGVSGEQYF
.,.,TRBV7-9,TRBJ1-2,TGTGCCAGCAGCCCCAGAAACTATGGCTACACCTTC,CASSPRNYGYTF
TRBD1,.,TRBV24-1,TRBJ2-7,TGTGCCACCAGTGATGGGGACAGGGGGACTCCCTACGAGCAGTACTTC,CATSDGDRGTPYEQYF
.,.,TRBV2,TRBJ1-1,TGTGCCGGAGCCGGACTGCTGAACACTGAAGCTTTCTTT,CAGAGLLNTEAFF
TRBD1,once,TRBV7-9,TRBJ1-3,TGTGCCAGCAGCCCCGGGACAGGGGGAACCGTTGGAAACACCATATATTTT,CASSPGTGGTVGNTIYF
TRBD1,.,TRBV11-2,TRBJ1-4,TGTGCCAGCAGCTTAGGATCCGGGACAGGAGGAAAACTGTTTTTT,CASSLGSGTGGKLFF
.,.,TRBV9,TRBJ1-2,TGTGCCAGCAGCCCTTTATCAGGGAAGGACTATGGCTACACCTTC,CASSPLSGKDYGYTF
TRBD2,.,TRBV11-2,TRBJ2-1,TGTGCCAGCAGCCTCCTAGCGGGGGCCTACAATGAGCAGTTCTTC,CASSLLAGAYNEQFF
TRBD2,.,TRBV10-3,TRBJ2-2,TGTGCCACCAGGCCCTCAGCGGGAGGGGTCGGTAGCACCGGGGAGCTGTTTTTT,CATRPSAGGVGSTGELFF
TRBD1,once,TRBV11-2,TRBJ1-6,TGTGCCAGCAGCTTAGATGGACAGGGCTATAATTCACCCCTCCACTTT,CASSLDGQGYNSPLHF
TRBD2,.,TRBV28,TRBJ2-7,TGTGCCAGCAGTTTTACGGGGGGGACTCACGAGCAGTACTTC,CASSFTGGTHEQYF
.,.,TRBV12-3/TRBV12-4,TRBJ2-5,TGTGCCAGCCGAGGCCTCGTGGAGACCCAGTACTTC,CASRGLVETQYF
TRBD1,.,TRBV7-9,TRBJ2-7,TGTGCCAGCAGCGTCGGACAGGTATCCTACGAGCAGTACTTC,CASSVGQVSYEQYF
.,few,TRBV7-6,TRBJ2-7,TGTGCCAGCAGCGACACCTACGAGCAGTACTTC,CASSDTYEQYF
.,.,TRBV7-2,TRBJ2-1,TGTGCCAGCAGCTTAGCGCGGGAGCAGTTCTTC,CASSLAREQFF
.,few,TRBV10-2,TRBJ1-5,TGCGCCAGCAGGGCGGCCGCGCGGGCGCCCCAGCATTTT,CASRAAARAPQHF
.,.,TRBV15,TRBJ2-5,TGTGCCACCAGCAGAGAGGCCGCGGGGGAGACCCAGTACTTC,CATSREAAGETQYF
TRBD2,.,TRBV5-1,TRBJ2-3,TGCGCCAGCAGCCAGGGACTAGCGGGAGAGGATACGCAGTATTTT,CASSQGLAGEDTQYF
TRBD1,.,TRBV19,TRBJ2-3,TGTGCCAGTAGGGCACAGGGGGCAGATACGCAGTATTTT,CASRAQGADTQYF
TRBD2,.,TRBV3-1/TRBV3-2,TRBJ2-2,TGTGCCAGCAGCCAAGAAATGCCTAGCGGGAGAACAGGCACCGGGGAGCTGTTTTTT,CASSQEMPSGRTGTGELFF
.,.,TRBV28,TRBJ1-2,TGTGCCAGCAGTGGGGGCAGGGTACGGGGCTACACCTTC,CASSGGRVRGYTF